The T cell receptor (beta chain) described here comes from a study of blood T cell repertoires in COVID-19. As for the study in general: Two consecutive negative NP/OP PCR tests, clearance, or resolved symptoms defined Cohort 3 recovery.

Participants were aged about 18 to 89 years from 24 US areas. Assignments of participants to cohorts depended upon their own reported clinical history. The CDR3 length is 14 residues. The V segment lost 8 bases and the J segment 5 bases; nucleotides outside the gene matches: 11. The germline V gene has CDR1 MGHDK and CDR2 SYGVNS. Under the authors' procedure: Scientists estimated how many nucleated cells there were by amplifying reference gene primers. Libraries were prepared by immunoSEQ multiplex PCR; TCRdb keeps only in-frame clonotypes and omits some of them. V and J calls and clone size are those listed in that table; D and trimming were worked out from the DNA. The table lists about 270,000 clones, 88% of them singletons.

The gene calls are TRBV25-1 and TRBJ1-1; 7 bases are a match to TRBD1. This TCR came from a woman aged 55-70 years in a cohort exposed to, infected with or recovered from COVID-19 (not recorded which). The sample comprised PBMCs or T cells enriched from blood (not recorded which). In nucleotides, the CDR3 is TGTGCCAGCTCAGACTACAGGGGAAGGACTGAAGCTTTCTTT. It codes for CASSDYRGRTEAFF.